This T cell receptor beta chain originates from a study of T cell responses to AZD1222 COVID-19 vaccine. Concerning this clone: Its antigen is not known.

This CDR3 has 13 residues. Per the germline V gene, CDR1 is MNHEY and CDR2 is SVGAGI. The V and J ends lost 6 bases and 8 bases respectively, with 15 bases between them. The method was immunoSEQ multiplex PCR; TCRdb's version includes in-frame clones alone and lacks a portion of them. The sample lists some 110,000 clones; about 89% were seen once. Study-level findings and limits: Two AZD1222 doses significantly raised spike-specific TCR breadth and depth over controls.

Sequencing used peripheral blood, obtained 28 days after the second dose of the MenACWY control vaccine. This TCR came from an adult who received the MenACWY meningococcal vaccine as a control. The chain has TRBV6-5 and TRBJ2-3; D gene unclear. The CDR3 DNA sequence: TGTGCCAGCAGCCCCACCACGTTAGGTACGCAGTATTTT. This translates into CASSPTTLGTQYF.